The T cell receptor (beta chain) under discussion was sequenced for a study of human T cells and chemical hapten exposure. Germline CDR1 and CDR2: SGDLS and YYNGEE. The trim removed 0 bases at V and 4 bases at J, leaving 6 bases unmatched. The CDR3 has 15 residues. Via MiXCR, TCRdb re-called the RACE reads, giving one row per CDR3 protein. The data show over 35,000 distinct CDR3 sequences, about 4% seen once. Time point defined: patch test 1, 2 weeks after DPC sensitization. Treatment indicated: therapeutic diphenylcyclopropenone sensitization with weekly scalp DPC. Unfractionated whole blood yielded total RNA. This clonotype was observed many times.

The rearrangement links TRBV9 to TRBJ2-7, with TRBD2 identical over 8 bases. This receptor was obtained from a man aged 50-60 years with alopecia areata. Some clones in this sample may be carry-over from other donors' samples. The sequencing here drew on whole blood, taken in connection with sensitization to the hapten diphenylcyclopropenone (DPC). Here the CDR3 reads CASSVATGGPYEQYF. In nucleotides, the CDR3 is TGTGCCAGCAGCGTAGCTACGGGAGGGCCGTACGAGCAGTACTTC.